One T cell receptor (beta chain) is described in this entry. The antigen it recognizes is unknown. No much larger clone is present one base from it, and per-base qualities are unavailable. This sample was included in a study of T-cell reconstitution after alpha-beta-depleted transplantation in children listed by TCRdb under 2016. Regarding the complete study: Using TCR repertoire profiling, the study followed T-cell immune reconstitution in a quantitative way in children after TCRalphabeta/CD19-depleted allogeneic hematopoietic cell transplantation. Points the paper makes about the study in general: In some patients, the high TCRbeta diversity seen at day 60 was put down to recipient T cells and intrathymic progenitors that had survived conditioning. Over subsequent months, a decline in hyperexpanded clone frequencies was noted, and after one year, T-cell counts and TCRbeta diversity were mostly ascribed to newly produced T cells. About two months after transplant, the apparently early recovery of alphabetaT-cell counts reportedly depended on just several hundred clones that had expanded rapidly and came from non-depleted graft cells.

The treatment or condition label, read with the paper, signifies: allogeneic hematopoietic cell transplantation with graft depleted of TCRalphabeta T cells and CD19 B cells. TCRalphabeta/CD19-depleted allogeneic hematopoietic cell grafts were given to the transplant recipients, all of whom were children. Libraries were constructed by PCR. Sequencing took place on an Illumina HiSeq 2500. TCR libraries were prepared with molecular barcoding, using unique molecular identifiers to normalize TCRbeta repertoire quantification. The public reads were run again by TCRdb, first through fastp at Q25 and then through MiXCR, and only productive beta chains were kept. Rows matching on CDR3 protein sequence are summarized as one entry with the most common DNA and genes. This sample holds 610,000 or so distinct CDR3 sequences; about a quarter were observed only once. 30% to 40% of the sample comes from the top ten.

The junction carries 13 bases between V and J, which are trimmed by 7 bases and 3 bases respectively. According to the germline V gene, CDR1 reads SNHLY and CDR2 reads FYNNEI. Counted from cysteine to phenylalanine, this CDR3 has 13 amino acids. Only the CDR3 region is kept as DNA, spanning 39 bases read in frame from base 1. The sequence derives from a boy less than two years old with Wiskott-Aldrich syndrome, due to receive a stem cell transplant. The chain was built from TRBV2 and TRBJ2-7; the D segment is perhaps TRBD1 or TRBD2, each sharing 5 matched bases. The sequencing here drew on PBMCs, taken before TCRalphabeta/CD19-depleted stem cell transplant. The DNA reads TGTGCCAGCACCGTTAGAGGGGACTACGAGCAGTACTTC. Translated, it gives CASTVRGDYEQYF.